The rows below give T cell receptor beta chains drawn from one sample of a study of T cells after yellow fever vaccination. MiXCR, applied by TCRdb to the 5' RACE reads, yields one record per CDR3 protein. The table shows 300,000 or so distinct CDR3 sequences, with about 4% occurring only once. The sequences come from PBMCs, collected 5 days after the yellow fever booster vaccination. The receptors were gathered from a man younger than 35 who received the YFV17D yellow fever vaccine. Each CDR3 is given with its conserved first and last residue. D genes are given only for firm matches. Expanded clones are given a class, and other clones once, few, many or no size at all.

J gene,V gene,D gene,clone size,CDR3 protein,CDR3 DNA
TRBJ1-5,TRBV7-9,TRBD1,NA,CASSLGGLGTGPGGDQPQHF,TGTGCCAGCAGCTTAGGAGGTTTGGGGACAGGGCCAGGGGGAGATCAGCCCCAGCATTTT
TRBJ1-1,TRBV6-5,NA,many,CASTSRGGVNTEAFF,TGTGCCAGCACCTCGCGCGGTGGAGTGAACACTGAAGCTTTCTTT
TRBJ2-5,TRBV5-4,NA,many,CASSSKTEGETQYF,TGTGCCAGCAGCTCCAAGACGGAAGGGGAGACCCAGTACTTC
TRBJ2-3,TRBV27,NA,once,CASSSGSLGRRFEYF,TGTGCCAGCAGTTCCGGGTCCTTGGGGAGAAGGTTCGAGTATTTT
TRBJ2-5,TRBV20-1,NA,few,CSVLRGGKETQYF,TGCAGTGTCCTACGAGGGGGAAAAGAGACCCAGTACTTC
TRBJ1-1,TRBV20-1,NA,NA,CSALLGGGNTEAFF,TGCAGTGCCCTGCTTGGGGGGGGGAACACTGAAGCTTTCTTT
TRBJ2-3,TRBV11-2,TRBD2,many,CASNLASGGSTDTQYF,TGTGCCAGCAACTTGGCTAGCGGGGGGTCCACAGATACGCAGTATTTT
TRBJ1-2,TRBV5-1,NA,few,CASSWGLSANYGYTF,TGCGCCAGCAGCTGGGGACTTTCAGCTAACTATGGCTACACCTTC
TRBJ1-5,TRBV20-1,NA,NA,CSAEGVGNLQPQHF,TGCAGTGCTGAGGGGGTGGGAAACTTGCAGCCCCAGCATTTT
TRBJ1-4,TRBV7-2,NA,few,CASSPGSFEKLFF,TGTGCCAGCAGCCCGGGTTCCTTTGAAAAACTGTTTTTT
TRBJ2-7,TRBV2,NA,few,CASGRDIAYEQYF,TGTGCCAGCGGGAGGGACATCGCCTACGAGCAGTACTTC
TRBJ1-1,TRBV15,NA,NA,CATSKGRETEAFF,TGTGCCACCAGCAAGGGCAGGGAAACTGAAGCTTTCTTT
TRBJ2-7,TRBV9,TRBD1,NA,CASSARDRDRSPYEQYF,TGTGCCAGCAGCGCCAGGGACAGGGACCGGTCCCCCTACGAGCAGTACTTC
TRBJ2-6,TRBV28,TRBD2,few,CASTGRGGPGANVLTF,TGTGCCAGCACGGGGCGGGGGGGCCCGGGGGCCAACGTCCTGACTTTC
TRBJ1-2,TRBV6-5,NA,NA,CASTLTGSYSYTF,TGTGCCAGCACCCTAACAGGGAGCTATAGCTACACCTTC
TRBJ2-7,TRBV5-1,NA,many,CASSRTIQGYEQYF,TGCGCCAGCAGCCGGACGATACAGGGCTACGAGCAGTACTTC
TRBJ2-3,TRBV10-3,TRBD1,NA,CAISESRTGGPDTQYF,TGTGCCATCAGTGAGTCTAGGACAGGGGGGCCAGATACGCAGTATTTT
TRBJ2-3,TRBV7-9,NA,few,CASSLFAGWGTDTQYF,TGTGCCAGCAGCTTATTTGCCGGATGGGGCACAGATACGCAGTATTTT
TRBJ2-5,TRBV27,NA,few,CASMGRETQYF,TGTGCCAGCATGGGGCGGGAGACCCAGTACTTC
TRBJ1-2,TRBV3-1,NA,NA,CASSQGEHRSGYTF,TGTGCCAGCAGCCAAGGTGAACACCGGAGTGGCTACACCTTC
TRBJ2-5,TRBV5-1,NA,few,CASTSGRRPEETQYF,TGCGCCAGCACCTCAGGGCGCCGGCCCGAAGAGACCCAGTACTTC
TRBJ2-3,TRBV15,TRBD2,NA,CATSRDLAGTTDTQYF,TGTGCCACCAGCAGAGATCTAGCGGGGACTACAGATACGCAGTATTTT
TRBJ2-1,TRBV27,NA,few,CASRSHWSGTYNEQFF,TGTGCCAGCAGATCCCACTGGTCAGGGACGTACAATGAGCAGTTCTTC
TRBJ2-2,TRBV19,TRBD2,NA,CASSPGLARSNTGELFF,TGTGCCAGTAGTCCGGGACTAGCGCGAAGTAACACCGGGGAGCTGTTTTTT
TRBJ2-1,TRBV15,NA,few,CATSRVQGNEQFF,TGTGCCACCAGCAGAGTCCAGGGGAATGAGCAGTTCTTC
TRBJ2-1,TRBV20-1,NA,many,CSVPQTYNEQFF,TGCAGTGTGCCGCAGACTTACAATGAGCAGTTCTTC
TRBJ2-7,TRBV11-2,NA,NA,CASSLRPEGGEQYF,TGTGCCAGCAGCTTACGCCCAGAAGGCGGCGAGCAGTACTTC
TRBJ2-7,TRBV15,TRBD1,few,CATSRGTGKGEQYF,TGTGCCACCAGCAGAGGGACAGGGAAGGGCGAGCAGTACTTC
TRBJ2-3,TRBV7-2,NA,few,CASSLAGGASQYF,TGTGCCAGCAGCTTAGCGGGGGGGGCTTCGCAGTATTTT
TRBJ2-3,TRBV12-3/TRBV12-4,NA,NA,CASSVSGGTDTQYF,TGTGCCAGCAGCGTGAGCGGTGGCACAGATACGCAGTATTTT
TRBJ2-1,TRBV11-3,TRBD2,few,CASSQRGDSVLDNEQFF,TGTGCCAGCAGCCAACGGGGGGACTCCGTCCTCGACAATGAGCAGTTCTTC
TRBJ1-1,TRBV7-9,NA,few,CASSSTFRNEAFF,TGTGCCAGCAGCTCTACATTCCGAAATGAAGCTTTCTTT
TRBJ1-2,TRBV5-6,NA,few,CASSLYSMLFYGYTF,TGTGCCAGCAGCTTGTACAGCATGCTCTTCTATGGCTACACCTTC
TRBJ2-2,TRBV5-1,NA,NA,CASSLVATANTGELFF,TGCGCCAGCAGCTTGGTGGCAACTGCGAACACCGGGGAGCTGTTTTTT
TRBJ2-5,TRBV20-1,NA,few,CSVPPWAKETQYF,TGCAGTGTCCCCCCATGGGCGAAAGAGACCCAGTACTTC
TRBJ2-1,TRBV7-2,NA,NA,CVSSLGGMTYNEQFF,TGTGTCAGCAGCTTAGGGGGGATGACGTACAATGAGCAGTTCTTC
TRBJ1-2,TRBV7-9,NA,few,CASSPSAAVYGYTF,TGTGCCAGCAGCCCATCGGCTGCCGTCTATGGCTACACCTTC
TRBJ2-7,TRBV15,NA,many,CATSRRLQGHEQYF,TGTGCCACCAGCAGAAGATTACAGGGCCACGAGCAGTACTTC
TRBJ1-2,TRBV21-1,NA,NA,CASNGRGRDGYTF,TGTGCCAGTAACGGAAGGGGGCGTGATGGCTACACCTTC
TRBJ1-1,TRBV18,NA,few,CASSPVGAMDTEAFF,TGTGCCAGCTCACCAGTAGGTGCTATGGACACTGAAGCTTTCTTT
TRBJ2-2,TRBV5-1,TRBD1,few,CASSSGPGTGSTGELFF,TGCGCCAGCAGCTCTGGCCCGGGGACAGGGTCCACCGGGGAGCTGTTTTTT
TRBJ2-5,TRBV27,NA,many,CASSSRGRETQYF,TGTGCCAGCAGCTCCAGGGGTCGGGAGACCCAGTACTTC
TRBJ2-3,TRBV2,NA,NA,CASSRSILTSGTDTQYF,TGTGCCAGCAGTCGATCCATTTTAACGTCCGGCACAGATACGCAGTATTTT
TRBJ2-6,TRBV3-1,TRBD2,few,CASSQNAGAGANVLTF,TGTGCCAGCAGCCAAAATGCGGGAGCTGGGGCCAACGTCCTGACTTTC
TRBJ2-5,TRBV7-2,NA,many,CASSLAGNLPQETQYF,TGTGCCAGCAGCTTAGCGGGGAACCTGCCTCAAGAGACCCAGTACTTC
TRBJ2-5,TRBV4-3,TRBD2,many,CASSQELPTSGGRPIRAQYF,TGCGCCAGCAGCCAAGAACTCCCGACTAGCGGGGGCAGGCCCATAAGGGCCCAGTACTTC
TRBJ1-6,TRBV6-5,TRBD1,NA,CASSYSTGEGSPLHF,TGTGCCAGCAGTTACTCGACAGGGGAGGGGTCACCCCTCCACTTT
TRBJ1-2,TRBV9,TRBD1,NA,CASSPRTGWDYGYTF,TGTGCCAGCAGCCCGAGGACAGGGTGGGACTATGGCTACACCTTC
TRBJ2-3,TRBV5-1,NA,NA,CASSLVASPLDTQYF,TGCGCCAGCAGCTTGGTCGCGAGCCCCCTAGATACGCAGTATTTT
TRBJ2-1,TRBV6-5,NA,NA,CASSEGTSRFF,TGTGCCAGCAGTGAAGGGACATCGCGGTTCTTC
TRBJ1-5,TRBV5-6,NA,NA,CASSFRQGIYSNQPQHF,TGTGCCAGCAGCTTCAGGCAGGGGATCTATAGCAATCAGCCCCAGCATTTT
TRBJ2-3,TRBV7-6,NA,few,CASSLGWIGGGTDTQYF,TGTGCCAGCAGCTTAGGGTGGATTGGGGGTGGTACAGATACGCAGTATTTT
TRBJ1-6,TRBV10-3,TRBD1,NA,CAISDRGSPLHF,TGTGCCATCAGCGACAGGGGATCACCCCTCCACTTT